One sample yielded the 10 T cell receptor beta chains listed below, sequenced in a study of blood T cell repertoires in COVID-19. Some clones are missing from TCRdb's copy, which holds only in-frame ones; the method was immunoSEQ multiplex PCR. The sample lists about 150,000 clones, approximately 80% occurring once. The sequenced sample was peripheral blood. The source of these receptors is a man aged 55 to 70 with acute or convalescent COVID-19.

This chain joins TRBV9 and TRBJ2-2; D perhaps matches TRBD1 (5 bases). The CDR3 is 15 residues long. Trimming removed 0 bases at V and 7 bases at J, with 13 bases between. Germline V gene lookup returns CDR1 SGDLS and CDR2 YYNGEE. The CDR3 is CASSVAGRADGELFF. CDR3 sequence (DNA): TGTGCCAGCAGCGTAGCGGGCAGGGCGGACGGGGAGCTGTTTTTT.

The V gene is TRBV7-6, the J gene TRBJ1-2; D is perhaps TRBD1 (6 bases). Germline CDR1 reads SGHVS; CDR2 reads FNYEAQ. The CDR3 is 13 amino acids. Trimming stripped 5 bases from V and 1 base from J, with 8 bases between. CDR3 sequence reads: CASSQDSNYGYTF. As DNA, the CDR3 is TGTGCCAGCAGCCAGGACAGTAACTATGGCTACACCTTC.

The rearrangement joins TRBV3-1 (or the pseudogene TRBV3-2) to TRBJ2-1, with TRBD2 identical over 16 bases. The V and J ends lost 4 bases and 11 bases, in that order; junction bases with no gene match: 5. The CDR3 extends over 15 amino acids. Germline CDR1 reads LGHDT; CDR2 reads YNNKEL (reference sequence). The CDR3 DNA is TGTGCCAGCAGCCTCCCGGGACTAGCGGGAGGGCAGCAGTTCTTC. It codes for CASSLPGLAGGQQFF.

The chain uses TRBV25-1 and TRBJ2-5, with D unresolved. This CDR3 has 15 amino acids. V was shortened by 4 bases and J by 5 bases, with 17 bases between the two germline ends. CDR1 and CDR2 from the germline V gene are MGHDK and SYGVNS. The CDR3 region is CASSAPRAGLETQYF. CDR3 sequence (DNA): TGTGCCAGCAGTGCCCCGCGTGCCGGGTTGGAGACCCAGTACTTC. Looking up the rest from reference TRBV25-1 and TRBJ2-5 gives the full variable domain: EADIYQTPRYLVIGTGKKITLECSQTMGHDKMYWYQQDPGMELHLIHYSYGVNSTEKGDLSSESTVSRIRTEHFPLTLESARPSHTSQYLCASSAPRAGLETQYFGPGTRLLVL.

The CDR3, as DNA: TGCAGCGTTGTTGAGGTTAGCACCGGGGAGCTGTTTTTT. Amino acids: CSVVEVSTGELFF. V is TRBV29-1 and J is TRBJ2-2; no clear D gene. There are 13 residues in the CDR3. CDR1 SQVTM and CDR2 ANQGSEA come from the germline V gene. Trimming took off 4 bases at V and 4 bases at J, with 10 bases between the two ends.

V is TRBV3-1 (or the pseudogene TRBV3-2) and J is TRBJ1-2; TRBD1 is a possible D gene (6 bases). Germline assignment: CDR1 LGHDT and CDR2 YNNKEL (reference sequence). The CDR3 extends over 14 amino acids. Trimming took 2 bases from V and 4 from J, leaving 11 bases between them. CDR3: CASSQLDRFYGYTF. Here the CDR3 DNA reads TGTGCCAGCAGCCAACTCGACAGGTTCTATGGCTACACCTTC.

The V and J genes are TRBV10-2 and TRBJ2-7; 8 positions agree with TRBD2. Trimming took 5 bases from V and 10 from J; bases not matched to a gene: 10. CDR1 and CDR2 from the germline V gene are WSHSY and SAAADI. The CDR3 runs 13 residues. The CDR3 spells CASSPGTSSFQYF. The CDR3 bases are TGCGCCAGCAGTCCCGGGACTAGTTCGTTTCAGTACTTC.

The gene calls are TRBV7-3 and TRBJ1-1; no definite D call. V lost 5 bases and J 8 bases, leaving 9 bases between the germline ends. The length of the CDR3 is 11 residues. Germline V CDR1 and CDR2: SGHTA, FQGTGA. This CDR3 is CASSLSVEAFF. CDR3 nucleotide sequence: TGTGCCAGCAGCCTCTCGGTGGAAGCTTTCTTT.

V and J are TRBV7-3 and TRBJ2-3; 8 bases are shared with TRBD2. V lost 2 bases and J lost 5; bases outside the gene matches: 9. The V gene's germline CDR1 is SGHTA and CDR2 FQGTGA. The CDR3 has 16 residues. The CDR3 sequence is CASSLAGTRGKDTQYF. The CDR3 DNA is TGTGCCAGCAGCTTAGCGGGGACTAGGGGGAAAGATACGCAGTATTTT.

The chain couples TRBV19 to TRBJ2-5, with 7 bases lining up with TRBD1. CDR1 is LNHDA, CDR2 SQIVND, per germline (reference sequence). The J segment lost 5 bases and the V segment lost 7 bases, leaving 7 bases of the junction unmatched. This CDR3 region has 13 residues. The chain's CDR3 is CASKGTVAETQYF. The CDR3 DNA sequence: TGTGCCAGTAAAGGGACAGTCGCCGAGACCCAGTACTTC.